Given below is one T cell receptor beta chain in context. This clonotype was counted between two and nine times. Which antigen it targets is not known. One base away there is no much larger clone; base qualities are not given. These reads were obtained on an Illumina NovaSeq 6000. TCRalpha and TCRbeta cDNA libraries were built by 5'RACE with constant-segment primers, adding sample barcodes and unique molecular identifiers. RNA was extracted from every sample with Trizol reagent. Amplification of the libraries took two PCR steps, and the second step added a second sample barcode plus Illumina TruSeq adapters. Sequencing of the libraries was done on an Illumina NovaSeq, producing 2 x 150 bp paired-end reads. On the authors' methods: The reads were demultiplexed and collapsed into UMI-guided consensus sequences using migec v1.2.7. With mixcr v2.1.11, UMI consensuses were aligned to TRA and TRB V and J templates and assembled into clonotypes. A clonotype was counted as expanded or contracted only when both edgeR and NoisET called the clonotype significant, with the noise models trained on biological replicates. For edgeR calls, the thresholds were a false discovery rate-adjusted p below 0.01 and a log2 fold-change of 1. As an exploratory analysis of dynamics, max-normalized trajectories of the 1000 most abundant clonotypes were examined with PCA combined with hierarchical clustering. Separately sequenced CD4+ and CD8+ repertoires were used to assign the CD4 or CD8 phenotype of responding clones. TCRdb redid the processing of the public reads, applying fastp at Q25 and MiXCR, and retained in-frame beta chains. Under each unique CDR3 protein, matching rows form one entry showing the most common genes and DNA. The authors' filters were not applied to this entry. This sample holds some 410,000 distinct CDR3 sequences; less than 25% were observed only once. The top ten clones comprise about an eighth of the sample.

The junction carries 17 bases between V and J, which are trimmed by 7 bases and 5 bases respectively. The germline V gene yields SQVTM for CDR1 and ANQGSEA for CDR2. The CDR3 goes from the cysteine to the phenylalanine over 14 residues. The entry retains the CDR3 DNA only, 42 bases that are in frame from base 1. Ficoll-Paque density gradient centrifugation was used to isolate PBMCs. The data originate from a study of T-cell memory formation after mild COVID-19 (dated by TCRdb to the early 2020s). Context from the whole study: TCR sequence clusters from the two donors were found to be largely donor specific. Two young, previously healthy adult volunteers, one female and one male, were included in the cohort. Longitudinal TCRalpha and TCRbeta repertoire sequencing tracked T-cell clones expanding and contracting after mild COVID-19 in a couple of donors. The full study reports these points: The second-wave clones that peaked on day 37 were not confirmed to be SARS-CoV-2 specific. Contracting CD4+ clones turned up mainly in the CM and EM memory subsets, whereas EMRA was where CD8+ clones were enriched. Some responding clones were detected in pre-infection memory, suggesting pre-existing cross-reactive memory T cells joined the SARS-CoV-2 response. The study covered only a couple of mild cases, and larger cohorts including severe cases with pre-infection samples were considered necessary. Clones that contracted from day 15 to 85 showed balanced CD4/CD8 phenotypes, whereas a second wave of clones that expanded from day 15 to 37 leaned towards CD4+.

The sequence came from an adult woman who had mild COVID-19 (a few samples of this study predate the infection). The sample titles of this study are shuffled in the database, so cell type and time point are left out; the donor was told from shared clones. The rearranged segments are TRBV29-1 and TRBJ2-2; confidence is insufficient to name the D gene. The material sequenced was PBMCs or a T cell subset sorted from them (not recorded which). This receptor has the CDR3 CSAWTNWGTGELFF. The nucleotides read TGCAGCGCCTGGACCAATTGGGGAACCGGGGAGCTGTTTTTT.